This TCR beta chain was observed in a study of OX40 agonist ivuxolimab in advanced cancers. Whole-study context: Dose-escalation patients' cancers were hepatocellular carcinoma, melanoma, renal cell or head and neck cancer. The study's findings and limits: Some of the lowest clonal expansion was seen in partial responders at 0.1-3.0 mg/kg.

The CDR3 has 17 amino acids. Trimming cost V 6 bases and J 4 bases; bases outside gene matches: 13. Germline V gives CDR1 MDHEN, CDR2 SYDVKM. Baseline, cycle 4 day 1, and cycle 7 day 1 were the blood sampling points. TCRdb's copy holds only in-frame clones and misses some; the assay was immunoSEQ multiplex PCR. The sample carries about 73,000 clones, around 90% recorded once. Notes on this clone: Its antigen is not identified.

The sequence was obtained from an adult with an advanced solid tumor such as melanoma, head and neck, liver or kidney cancer. V and J are TRBV28 and TRBJ2-3; 10 bases map to TRBD2. The specimen comprised CD4+ or CD8+ T cells sorted from blood, sampled in a trial of the OX40 agonist ivuxolimab. CDR3 loop: CASSRPVASGRPDTQYF. The CDR3 DNA follows: TGTGCCAGCAGCCGTCCGGTGGCTAGCGGGAGACCAGATACGCAGTATTTT.